The present T cell receptor beta chain was sequenced within a study of blood T cell repertoires in COVID-19. About the study: Sources were T cells, B-cell-depleted T cells, or PBMCs; the material itself was cDNA or gDNA.

Measured with immunoSEQ multiplex PCR; TCRdb has only the in-frame clones, and not every one. The sample lists around 200,000 clones, approximately 85% occurring once. The V and J ends lost 0 bases and 13 bases respectively, with 10 bases between them. Looked up from germline, CDR1 is SGHAT and CDR2 is FQNNGV. The CDR3 loop spans 12 amino acids. Source material: peripheral blood. This chain links TRBV11-2 with TRBJ2-1; D might be TRBD2 (5 bases). This TCR derives from an elderly woman with acute or convalescent COVID-19. CDR3 bases: TGTGCCAGCAGCTTAGAGGCTAGCTACCAGTTCTTC. It is translated as CASSLEASYQFF.